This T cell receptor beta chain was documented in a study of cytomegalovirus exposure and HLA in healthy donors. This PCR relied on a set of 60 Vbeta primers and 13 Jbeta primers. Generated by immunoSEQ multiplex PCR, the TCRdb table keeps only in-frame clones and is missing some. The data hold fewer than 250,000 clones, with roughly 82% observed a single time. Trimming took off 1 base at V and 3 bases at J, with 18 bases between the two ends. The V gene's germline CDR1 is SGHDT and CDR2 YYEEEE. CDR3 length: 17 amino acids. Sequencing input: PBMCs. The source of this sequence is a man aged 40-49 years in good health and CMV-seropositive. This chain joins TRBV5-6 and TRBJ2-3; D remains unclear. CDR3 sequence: CASSLKNNPWRTDTQYF. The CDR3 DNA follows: TGTGCCAGCAGCTTGAAGAACAATCCCTGGCGGACAGATACGCAGTATTTT. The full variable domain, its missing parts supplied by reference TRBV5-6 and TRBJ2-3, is DAGVTQSPTHLIKTRGQQVTLRCSPKSGHDTVSWYQQALGQGPQFIFQYYEEEERQRGNFPDRFSGHQFPNYSSELNVNALLLGDSALYLCASSLKNNPWRTDTQYFGPGTRLTVL.